Following are 22 T cell receptor beta chains from one sample sequenced in a study of CD8 T cells in ankylosing spondylitis. One entry per CDR3 protein, called by TCRdb with MiXCR from the 5' RACE reads. The profile shows about 130,000 distinct CDR3 sequences, over 9.5% of them singletons. Sequencing was carried out using blood, either unsorted or a sorted T cell fraction (not recorded which). Receptor source: a female donor with ankylosing spondylitis or in good health (not recorded which).

In this sample, this clonotype turned up a few times. A much larger clone lies one base from this, so it may be a read error. CDR3: CASSKVPKPGLDALYGDTF. The CDR3 DNA reads TGTGCCAGCAGCAAAGTCCCCAAACCGGGACTCGATGCGCTGTATGGCGACACCTTC. The rearrangement uses TRBV21-1 and TRBJ1-2. TRBV21-1 is listed as a pseudogene. This CDR3 has 19 residues.

This clonotype was seen repeatedly, ten times or more. The chain is built from TRBV12-3 or TRBV12-4 and TRBJ1-1, with 7 bases matching TRBD1. The CDR3 is 15 amino acids. With V trimmed by 7 bases and J by 0 bases, 8 bases remained unmatched. The CDR3 coding sequence is TGTGCCAGCAACCCTCAGGGGGGCCTGAACACTGAAGCTTTCTTT. This codes for CASNPQGGLNTEAFF.

At least ten counts were recorded for this clonotype. This chain uses TRBV29-1 with TRBJ2-3; D perhaps matches TRBD2 (5 bases). This CDR3 comprises 15 residues. Trimming took 2 bases from V and 4 from J, leaving 16 bases between them. From germline, CDR1 is SQVTM and CDR2 ANQGSEA. The CDR3 sequence is CSVEYRPSSPDTQYF. CDR3 nucleotide sequence: TGCAGCGTTGAATATCGGCCTAGCAGTCCAGATACGCAGTATTTT.

This clonotype came up many times. The chain has TRBV7-8 and TRBJ2-1, with 9 bases matching TRBD2. The length of the CDR3 is 16 residues. CDR1 and CDR2 from the germline V gene are SGHVS and FQNEAQ. V gave up 2 bases and J gave up 5 bases; unmatched junction bases: 7. CDR3 residues: CASSLLAGGVNNEQFF. CDR3 coding DNA: TGTGCCAGCAGCTTATTGGCGGGAGGGGTGAACAATGAGCAGTTCTTC.

This clonotype was seen more than once but under ten times. The J gene is TRBJ1-1, the V gene TRBV2; D uncertain. V was clipped by 5 bases and J by 6 bases, with 22 bases between them. Germline loops: CDR1 SNHLY, CDR2 FYNNEI. The CDR3 length is 16 residues. CDR3 DNA: TGTGCCAGCAGTAACCCAACGGGCCCGATCGTATCTGAAGCTTTCTTT. Translating it yields CASSNPTGPIVSEAFF.

In this sample, this clonotype turned up a few times. V and J are TRBV11-3 and TRBJ2-1; D could derive from TRBD1 or TRBD2 (6 bases each). CDR1 is SGHNT, CDR2 YENEEA, per germline. V was pared by 8 bases and J by 4 bases, with 18 bases between. This CDR3 has 15 amino acids. The CDR3 bases are TGTGCCAGCGAGGGGGAGGACAGCTATTACAATGAGCAGTTCTTC. It translates to CASEGEDSYYNEQFF. Supplemented by reference TRBV11-3 and TRBJ2-1, the full variable domain reads EAGVVQSPRYKIIEKKQPVAFWCNPISGHNTLYWYLQNLGQGPELLIRYENEEAVDDSQLPKDRFSAERLKGVDSTLKIQPAELGDSAVYLCASEGEDSYYNEQFFGPGTRLTVL.

This clonotype was recorded many times. The genes are TRBV6-1 and TRBJ1-1, with no clear D. CDR3 length equals 13 residues. The V end lost 7 bases, the J end lost 0 bases, and 9 bases lay between the germline ends. From germline, CDR1 is MNHNS and CDR2 SASEGT. The chain's CDR3 is CASTRFVNTEAFF. For the CDR3, the DNA is TGTGCCAGCACCAGATTCGTGAACACTGAAGCTTTCTTT.

This clonotype has ten or more counts. V usage is TRBV12-3 or TRBV12-4 and J usage is TRBJ1-3; D gene unclear. V was shortened by 1 base and J by 1 base, with 5 bases between the two germline ends. The CDR3 sequence is 14 residues long. CDR3 protein: CASSLVGSGNTIYF. The CDR3 DNA sequence: TGTGCCAGCAGTTTAGTAGGGTCTGGAAACACCATATATTTT.

This clonotype occurred many times. The chain recombines TRBV4-1 with TRBJ2-7; 11 bases fit TRBD1. Germline lookup yields CDR1 MGHRA and CDR2 YSYEKL. CDR3 length equals 15 residues. The V segment lost 1 base and the J segment 8 bases; nucleotides outside the gene matches: 7. The CDR3 loop is CASSQVRTGGAQQYF. CDR3 nucleotides: TGCGCCAGCAGCCAAGTAAGGACAGGGGGCGCGCAGCAGTACTTC.

Of note for this clonotype: It may be a read error: a sequence one base away is much more abundant. The genes are TRBV3-1 and TRBJ1-1; the D gene is possibly TRBD1 (6 bases). This CDR3 spans 14 amino acids. The germline CDR1 and CDR2 sequences are LGHDT and YNNKEL (reference sequence). Here the CDR3 reads CGSSQDFRGTEAFF. CDR3 bases: TGTGGCAGCAGCCAAGATTTCAGGGGAACTGAAGCTTTCTTT.

In its sample, this clonotype was seen many times. The rearrangement joins TRBV7-2 to TRBJ2-5; the D gene is possibly TRBD2 (6 bases). V shed 2 bases and J shed 7 bases, with 20 bases lying between them. The CDR3 length is 16 residues. Germline V gives CDR1 SGHTA, CDR2 FQGNSA. CDR3 region: CASSLNTPLEGGTQYF. The CDR3 DNA is TGTGCCAGCAGCTTAAATACTCCCCTAGAGGGAGGGACCCAGTACTTC.

This clonotype was seen ten or more times. The chain joins TRBV20-1 to TRBJ1-2; D not certain. Trimming took 3 bases from V and 7 from J, leaving 15 bases between them. Germline V gene data show CDR1 as DFQATT and CDR2 as SNEGSKA (reference sequence). The CDR3 is made up of 13 amino acids. The CDR3 DNA is TGCAGTGCTAGTCCGGGAGTTCGTGGTGGCTACACCTTC. As protein: CSASPGVRGGYTF.

There are many counts of this clonotype. The chain combines TRBV10-1 with TRBJ2-1; 8 bases agree with TRBD2. Germline CDR1 reads WNHNN; CDR2 reads SYGVQD (reference sequence). The V segment lost 7 bases and the J segment 5 bases; nucleotides outside the gene matches: 10. CDR3 size: 15 residues. Here the CDR3 reads CASTQGLEHDNEQFF. DNA of the CDR3: TGCGCCAGCACTCAGGGACTAGAGCATGACAATGAGCAGTTCTTC.

CDR3: CAWTRQGSPLHF. Written as DNA, the CDR3 is TGTGCCTGGACCCGACAGGGTTCACCCCTCCACTTT. This rearrangement joins TRBV30 to TRBJ1-6; the match to TRBD1 covers 7 bases. The CDR3 length is 12 residues. Per germline, CDR1 GTSNPN and CDR2 SVGIG (reference sequence). The V and J ends lost 4 bases and 9 bases, in that order; junction bases with no gene match: 3. Supplemented by reference TRBV30 and TRBJ1-6, the full variable domain reads SQTIHQWPATLVQPVGSPLSLECTVEGTSNPNLYWYRQAAGRGLQLLFYSVGIGQISSEVPQNLSASRPQDRQFILSSKKLLLSDSGFYLCAWTRQGSPLHFGNGTRLTVT.

The table lists this clonotype with a few counts. The chain joins TRBV20-1 to TRBJ2-3; D is ambiguous. This CDR3 comprises 12 residues. V shed 6 bases and J shed 5 bases, with 12 bases lying between them. Germline V gene sequence: CDR1 DFQATT, CDR2 SNEGSKA (reference sequence). CDR3 in DNA: TGCAGTGCACACCCCTCCAAAGATACGCAGTATTTT. Its protein is CSAHPSKDTQYF.

This clonotype was observed many times. The rearrangement uses TRBV27 and TRBJ2-5; no clear D gene. Germline lookup yields CDR1 MNHEY and CDR2 SMNVEV (reference sequence). The CDR3 contains 8 residues. Trimming stripped 7 bases from V and 9 bases from J, with 3 bases between. The CDR3 bases are TGTGCCAGCATGGCCCAGTACTTC. It specifies CASMAQYF.

This clonotype was recorded at least ten times. This rearrangement joins TRBV28 to TRBJ1-2; TRBD1 agrees at 10 bases. The junction had 2 bases not matched to a gene; V was cut back by 6 bases and J by 4 bases. Germline V CDR1 and CDR2: MDHEN, SYDVKM. The CDR3 contains 13 residues. CDR3 nucleotide sequence: TGTGCCAGCAGAGGACAGGGGGGCTATGGCTACACCTTC. Translating gives CASRGQGGYGYTF.

The chain has TRBV29-1 and TRBJ1-2; possible D gene TRBD1, 6 bases. The V gene lost 3 bases and the J gene lost 0 bases, with 17 bases spanning the gap. Germline V lookup: CDR1 SQVTM, CDR2 ANQGSEA. The CDR3 is 16 amino acids. CDR3 in amino acids: CSVDLGGRGANYGYTF. The DNA for the CDR3 is TGCAGCGTTGATCTCGGCGGCAGGGGAGCTAACTATGGCTACACCTTC.

In this sample, this clonotype turned up many times. The V call is TRBV5-4, the J call TRBJ1-1; 7 bases map to TRBD1. The V gene's germline CDR1 is SGHNT and CDR2 YYREEE (reference sequence). After removal of 4 bases from V and 1 base from J, the junction contained 7 bases not matched to a gene. The CDR3 sequence is 15 residues long. The CDR3 is CASSLNRGPNTEAFF. CDR3 bases: TGTGCCAGCAGCCTGAACAGGGGACCGAACACTGAAGCTTTCTTT.

This clonotype has at least ten counts. The CDR3 loop is CASSQGAGEFYNEQFF. The DNA of the CDR3 is TGTGCCAGCAGCCAAGGAGCGGGGGAGTTCTACAATGAGCAGTTCTTC. The chain is built from TRBV3-1 and TRBJ2-1; TRBD2 aligns across 8 bases. Trimming cost V 1 base and J 3 bases; bases outside gene matches: 5. This CDR3 comprises 16 residues. Germline CDR1 is LGHDT and CDR2 is YNNKEL (reference sequence).

This clonotype was seen a handful of times. The genes are TRBV20-1 and TRBJ1-2; the D gene is possibly TRBD1 (5 bases). Germline CDR1 DFQATT, CDR2 SNEGSKA (reference sequence). There are 13 residues in the CDR3. V lost 3 bases and J 2 bases, leaving 10 bases between the germline ends. The CDR3 DNA reads TGCAGTGCTAGTGCCGGGGCCAACTATGGCTACACCTTC. It is translated as CSASAGANYGYTF.

This clonotype has a count of ten or more. This chain uses TRBV6-1 with TRBJ2-2, with 9 bases aligning to TRBD1. From germline, CDR1 is MNHNS and CDR2 SASEGT. V shed 6 bases and J 2 bases; nucleotides not matched to a gene: 7. The CDR3 has 16 amino acids. This CDR3 is CASRLDRGSNTGELFF. CDR3 coding DNA: TGTGCCAGCAGACTTGACAGGGGGAGTAACACCGGGGAGCTGTTTTTT.